The source of this T cell receptor (beta chain) is a study of human T cells and chemical hapten exposure. Study outcomes and limitations: The number of TCRs above 1 in 1000 frequency did not change after DPC sensitization. Controls formed significantly fewer large CDR3 similarity clusters than expanded TCRs did.

TCRdb reanalysed the RACE reads using MiXCR and keeps one entry per CDR3 protein. The sample has about 57,000 distinct CDR3 sequences, about 9% seen once; the top ten hold 13%. This clonotype was seen ten or more times. The target antigen is unknown. V was trimmed by 6 bases and J by 10 bases, leaving 16 bases between them. The CDR3 is 14 amino acids. Regarding time point: patch test 1, 2 weeks after DPC sensitization. Treatment indicated: therapeutic diphenylcyclopropenone sensitization with weekly scalp DPC. The receptor was derived from a middle-aged woman with alopecia areata. Some clones in this sample may be carry-over from other donors' samples. This chain links TRBV12-3 or TRBV12-4 with TRBJ1-6; D is unclear. Sequencing was performed on whole blood, taken in connection with sensitization to the hapten diphenylcyclopropenone (DPC). The CDR3 is CASSPRGGWSPLHF. CDR3 coding DNA: TGTGCCAGCAGCCCCCGTGGAGGATGGTCACCCCTCCACTTT.